Here is one TCR beta chain with its context. It has no known antigen specificity. No base-level quality is on record; no much larger clone is a single base apart. This specimen belongs to a study of blood T cell repertoires in COVID-19 (dated by TCRdb to 2019 to 2021). Notes on the research overall: Collaborator samples came from the United States, Italy and Spain and covered acute and convalescent phases of COVID-19. Where available, HLA class I and class II types were obtained from metadata supplied by the sample provider rather than from assay-based typing. Deeply sampled blood TCRbeta repertoires from subjects exposed to, actively infected with, or recovered from COVID-19 were included in the dataset. The prospective study material was composed of cDNA or gDNA derived from T cells, B-cell-depleted T cells, or PBMCs. Sample metadata almost always included a de-identified subject ID, COVID-19 status, age in years and sex. A freely available public database, intended as a resource for researchers studying the immune response to SARS-CoV-2, is where the repertoires were released. The samples were drawn from two sources: the first 160 participants of the ongoing ImmuneRACE study, and 950 to 1,500 subjects contributed by 6 global collaborators. Points the paper makes about the study in general: The amount of clinical and demographic metadata varied by source and participant and was provided uncurated.

The germline V gene sets CDR1 to SGHDT and CDR2 to YYEEEE. V and J lose 0 bases and 4 bases, and a span of 5 bases separates them. The CDR3, from cysteine to phenylalanine, totals 13 residues. The CDR3 DNA has 39 bases and is translated from base 1. Each collaborating institution followed its own protocols to collect whole blood in K2EDTA tubes. For TCRbeta analysis, collaborators shipped samples as frozen whole blood, isolated PBMCs, or DNA extracted from either of those sample types. TCRbeta CDR3 regions were amplified from genomic DNA by means of the immunoSEQ Assay, a bias-controlled multiplex PCR. The study's processing was this. Nucleated cell counts per sample were estimated from amplification of reference gene primers within the assay. To quantify the absolute abundance of each unique TCRbeta CDR3 rearrangement, sequence reads were collapsed and filtered. Productive Simpson clonality was computed per sample as the square root of Simpson's diversity index over productive rearrangements. Not all clones reach the TCRdb copy of this immuneACCESS table, which keeps in-frame sequences only. Checked studies attribute under half of the gap to unresolved V genes and leave the rest unexplained. The DNA gave D and trimming, while V, J and clone size come from that table. In all, the sample holds hundreds of thousands of clones, and around 88% of those were seen once. The ten largest clonotypes hold about 1.3% of the sample.

This chain is built from TRBV5-6 and TRBJ2-1; the D gene identity is not certain. This sequence was found in a man older than 75 with acute or convalescent COVID-19. The sample comprised peripheral blood. The CDR3 region has the sequence CASSLGLYNEQFF. The base sequence is TGTGCCAGCAGCTTGGGACTTTACAATGAGCAGTTCTTC.